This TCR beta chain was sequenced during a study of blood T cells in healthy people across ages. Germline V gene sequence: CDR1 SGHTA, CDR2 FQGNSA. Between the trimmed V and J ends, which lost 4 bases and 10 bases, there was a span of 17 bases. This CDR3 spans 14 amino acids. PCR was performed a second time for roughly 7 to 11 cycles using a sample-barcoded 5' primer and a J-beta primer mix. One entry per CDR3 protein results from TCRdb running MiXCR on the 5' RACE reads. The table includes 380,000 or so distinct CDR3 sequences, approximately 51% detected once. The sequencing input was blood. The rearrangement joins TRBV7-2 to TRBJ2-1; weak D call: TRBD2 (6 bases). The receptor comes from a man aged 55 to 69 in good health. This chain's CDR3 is CASSWDSPTLEQFF. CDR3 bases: TGTGCCAGCAGCTGGGACTCCCCAACCTTAGAGCAGTTCTTC. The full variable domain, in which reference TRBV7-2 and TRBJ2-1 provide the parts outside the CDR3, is GAGVSQSPSNKVTEKGKDVELRCDPISGHTALYWYRQSLGQGLEFLIYFQGNSAPDKSGLPSDRFSAERTGGSVSTLTIQRTQQEDSAVYLCASSWDSPTLEQFFGPGTRLTVL.